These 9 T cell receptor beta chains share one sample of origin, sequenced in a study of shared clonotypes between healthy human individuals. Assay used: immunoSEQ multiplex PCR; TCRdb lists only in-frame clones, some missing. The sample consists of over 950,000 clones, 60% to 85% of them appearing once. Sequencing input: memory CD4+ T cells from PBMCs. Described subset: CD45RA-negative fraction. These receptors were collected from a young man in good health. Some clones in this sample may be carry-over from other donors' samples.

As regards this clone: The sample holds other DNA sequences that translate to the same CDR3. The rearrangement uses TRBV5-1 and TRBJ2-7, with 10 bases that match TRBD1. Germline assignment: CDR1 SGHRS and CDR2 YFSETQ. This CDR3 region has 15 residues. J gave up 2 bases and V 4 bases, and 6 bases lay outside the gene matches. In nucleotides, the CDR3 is TGCGCCAGCAGCCTAGGGACAGGGGTAACCTACGAGCAGTACTTC. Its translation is CASSLGTGVTYEQYF.

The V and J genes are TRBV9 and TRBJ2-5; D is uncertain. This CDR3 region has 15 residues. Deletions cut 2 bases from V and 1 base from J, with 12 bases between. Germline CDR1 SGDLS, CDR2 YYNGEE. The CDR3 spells CASSVIGTRQETQYF. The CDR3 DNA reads TGTGCCAGCAGCGTGATTGGTACGCGCCAAGAGACCCAGTACTTC. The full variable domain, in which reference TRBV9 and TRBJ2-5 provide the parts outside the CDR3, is DSGVTQTPKHLITATGQRVTLRCSPRSGDLSVYWYQQSLDQGLQFLIQYYNGEERAKGNILERFSAQQFPDLHSELNLSSLELGDSALYFCASSVIGTRQETQYFGPGTRLLVL.

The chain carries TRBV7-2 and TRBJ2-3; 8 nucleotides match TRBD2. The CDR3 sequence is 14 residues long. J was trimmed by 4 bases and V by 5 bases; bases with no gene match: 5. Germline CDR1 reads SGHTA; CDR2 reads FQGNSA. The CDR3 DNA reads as TGTGCCAGCAGCGGGGCGGGGGGCGCAGATACGCAGTATTTT. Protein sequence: CASSGAGGADTQYF.

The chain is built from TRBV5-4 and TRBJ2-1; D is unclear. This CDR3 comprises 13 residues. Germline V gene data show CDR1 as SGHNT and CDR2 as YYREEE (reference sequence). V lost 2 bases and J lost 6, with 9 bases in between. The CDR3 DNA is TGTGCCAGCAGCTTAAGCGTAGCCAATGAGCAGTTCTTC. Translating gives CASSLSVANEQFF.

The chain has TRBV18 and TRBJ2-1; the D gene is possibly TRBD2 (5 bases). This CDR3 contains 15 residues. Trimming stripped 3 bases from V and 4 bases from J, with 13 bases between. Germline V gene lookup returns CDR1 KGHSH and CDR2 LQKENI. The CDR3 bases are TGTGCCAGCTCACCCCTAAGCGGAGCGTACAATGAGCAGTTCTTC. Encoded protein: CASSPLSGAYNEQFF.

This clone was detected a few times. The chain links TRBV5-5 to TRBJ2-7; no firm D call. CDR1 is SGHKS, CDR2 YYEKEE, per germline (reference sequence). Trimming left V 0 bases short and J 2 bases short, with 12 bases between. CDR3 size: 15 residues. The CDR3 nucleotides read TGTGCCAGCAGCTTGGGTGGTTTTACCACCTACGAGCAGTACTTC. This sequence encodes CASSLGGFTTYEQYF.

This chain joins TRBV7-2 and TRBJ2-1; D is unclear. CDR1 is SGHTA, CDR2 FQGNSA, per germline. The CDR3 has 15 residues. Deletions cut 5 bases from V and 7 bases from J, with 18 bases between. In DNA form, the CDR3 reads TGTGCCAGCAGCCTCCTCAGGCTCGTTAGGAATGAGCAGTTCTTC. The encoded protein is CASSLLRLVRNEQFF.

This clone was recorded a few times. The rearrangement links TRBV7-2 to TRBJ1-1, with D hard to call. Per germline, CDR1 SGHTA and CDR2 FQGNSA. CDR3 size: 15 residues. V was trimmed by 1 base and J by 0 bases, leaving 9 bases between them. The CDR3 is CASSLEQSMNTEAFF. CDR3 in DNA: TGTGCCAGCAGCTTAGAACAGAGCATGAACACTGAAGCTTTCTTT.

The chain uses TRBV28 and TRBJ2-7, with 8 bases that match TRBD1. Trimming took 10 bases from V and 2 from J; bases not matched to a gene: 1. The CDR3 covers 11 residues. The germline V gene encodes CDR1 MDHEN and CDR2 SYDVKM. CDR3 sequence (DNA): TGTGCCACGGGACAGGCCTACGAGCAGTACTTC. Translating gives CATGQAYEQYF.